This T cell receptor (beta chain) was captured in a study of blood T cell repertoires in COVID-19. Study context: Sites across the United States, Italy and Spain contributed samples from acute and convalescent COVID-19.

CDR3 size: 16 residues. Germline V gene lookup returns CDR1 MNHEY and CDR2 SMNVEV (reference sequence). Trimming shortened V by 4 bases and J by 1 base, and 11 bases separated the two germline ends. Authors' analysis steps: Cell counts per sample came from amplifying reference gene primers. Only in-frame clones appear in the TCRdb table, and some are missing; sequencing was by immunoSEQ multiplex PCR. The DNA was the basis for D and trimming; V, J and clone size are from that table. The sample has under 250,000 clones; around 81% are singletons. This clone was seen only a few times. This chain connects TRBV27 to TRBJ1-6, with D perhaps TRBD1 (5 bases). This TCR came from a man in his fifties or sixties with active or convalescent COVID-19. What was sequenced was peripheral blood. CDR3 loop: CASSSFRVSYNSPLHF. CDR3 bases: TGTGCCAGCAGTTCGTTCAGGGTGTCCTATAATTCACCCCTCCACTTT.